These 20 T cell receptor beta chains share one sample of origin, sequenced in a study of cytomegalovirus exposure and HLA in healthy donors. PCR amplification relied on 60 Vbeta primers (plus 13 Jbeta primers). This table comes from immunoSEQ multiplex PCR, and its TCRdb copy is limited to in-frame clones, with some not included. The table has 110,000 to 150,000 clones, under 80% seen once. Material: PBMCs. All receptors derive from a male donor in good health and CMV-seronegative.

The CDR3 region is CASSLAPGRVYTDTQYF. For the CDR3, the DNA is TGTGCCAGCAGCTTAGCCCCTGGGCGGGTGTACACAGATACGCAGTATTTT. The gene calls are TRBV7-6 and TRBJ2-3; D is possibly TRBD2 (5 bases). Germline V gene data show CDR1 as SGHVS and CDR2 as FNYEAQ. This CDR3 has 17 residues. The V end was cut by 0 bases, the J end by 2 bases, with 15 bases between.

The CDR3 loop is CASSRETGGAGNQPQHF. Written as DNA, the CDR3 is TGTGCCAGCAGTCGGGAGACAGGGGGCGCCGGCAATCAGCCCCAGCATTTT. The chain uses TRBV27 and TRBJ1-5, with 10 bases lining up with TRBD1. CDR1 is MNHEY, CDR2 SMNVEV, per germline (reference sequence). This CDR3 is built from 17 residues. V lost 5 bases, J lost 2 bases, and 9 bases stayed unmatched.

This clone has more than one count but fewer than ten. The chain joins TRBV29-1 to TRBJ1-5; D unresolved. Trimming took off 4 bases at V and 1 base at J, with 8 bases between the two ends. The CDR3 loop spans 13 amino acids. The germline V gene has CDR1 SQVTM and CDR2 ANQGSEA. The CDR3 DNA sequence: TGCAGCGTTGGGACTTCGAGCAATCAGCCCCAGCATTTT. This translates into CSVGTSSNQPQHF.

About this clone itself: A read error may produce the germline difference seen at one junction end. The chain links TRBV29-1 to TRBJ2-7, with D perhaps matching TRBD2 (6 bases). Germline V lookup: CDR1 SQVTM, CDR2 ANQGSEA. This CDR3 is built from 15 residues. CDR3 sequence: CRVEGVAANTYEQYF. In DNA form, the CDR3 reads TGCCGCGTTGAAGGGGTAGCGGCCAACACCTACGAGCAGTACTTC.

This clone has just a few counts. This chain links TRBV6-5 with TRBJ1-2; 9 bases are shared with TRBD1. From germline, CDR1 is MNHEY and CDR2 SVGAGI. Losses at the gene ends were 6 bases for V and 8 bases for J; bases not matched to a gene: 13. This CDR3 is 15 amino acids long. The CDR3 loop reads CASSPGTGSPWGYTF. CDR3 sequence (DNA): TGTGCCAGCAGCCCCGGGACAGGGAGTCCGTGGGGCTACACCTTC.

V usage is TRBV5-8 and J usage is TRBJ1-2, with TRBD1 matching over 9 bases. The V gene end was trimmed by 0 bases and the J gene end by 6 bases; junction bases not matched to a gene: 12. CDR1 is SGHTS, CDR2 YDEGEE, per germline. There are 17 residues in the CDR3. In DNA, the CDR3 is TGTGCCAGCAGCTTGGGTCGGGGACAGGGTTTTCTCAATGGCTACACCTTC. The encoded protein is CASSLGRGQGFLNGYTF.

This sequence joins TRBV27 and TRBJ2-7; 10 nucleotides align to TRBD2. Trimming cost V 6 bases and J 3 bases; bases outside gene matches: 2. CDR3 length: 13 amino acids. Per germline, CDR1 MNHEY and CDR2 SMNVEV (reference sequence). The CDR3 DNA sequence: TGTGCCAGCAGAGCGGGGGGGTACTACGAGCAGTACTTC. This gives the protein CASRAGGYYEQYF.

The CDR3 loop reads CSAKSGSEQYF. CDR3 sequence (DNA): TGCAGTGCTAAGTCAGGGTCCGAGCAGTACTTC. J is TRBJ2-7 and V is TRBV20-1; tentative D call: TRBD1 (5 bases). This CDR3 is 11 amino acids long. Germline values: CDR1 DFQATT, CDR2 SNEGSKA (reference sequence). Between the trimmed V and J ends, which lost 4 bases and 6 bases, there was a span of 10 bases.

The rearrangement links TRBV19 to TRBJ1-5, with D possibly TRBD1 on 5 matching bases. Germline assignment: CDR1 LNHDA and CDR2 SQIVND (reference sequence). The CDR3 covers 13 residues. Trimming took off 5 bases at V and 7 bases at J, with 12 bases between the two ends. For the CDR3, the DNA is TGTGCCAGTAGTTCCCAGGGTGGGCAGCCCCAGCATTTT. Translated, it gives CASSSQGGQPQHF.

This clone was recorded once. CDR3 sequence (DNA): TGTGCCAGCCCTGCGGGGGTGGGTGTCGGTGGCTACACCTTC. This translates into CASPAGVGVGGYTF. This sequence joins TRBV2 and TRBJ1-2; a possible D gene is TRBD1 (5 bases). This CDR3 has 14 residues. Germline assignment: CDR1 SNHLY and CDR2 FYNNEI. Between the trimmed V and J ends, which lost 8 bases and 7 bases, there was a span of 20 bases.

CDR3 nucleotide sequence: TGTGCCAGCAGGGAAAGACAGGGGCTTAATTCACCCCTCCACTTT. It translates to CASRERQGLNSPLHF. The V call is TRBV6-1, the J call TRBJ1-6; TRBD1 matches 8 bases. Trimming at V came to 6 bases and at J to 6 bases, leaving 7 bases not matched to a gene. Germline V gives CDR1 MNHNS, CDR2 SASEGT. This CDR3 has 15 amino acids.

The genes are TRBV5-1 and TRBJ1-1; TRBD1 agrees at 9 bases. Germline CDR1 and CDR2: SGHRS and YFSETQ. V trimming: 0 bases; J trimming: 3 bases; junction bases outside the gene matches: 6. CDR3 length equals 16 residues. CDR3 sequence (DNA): TGCGCCAGCAGCTTGGCTACAGGGGGCCAAGACACTGAAGCTTTCTTT. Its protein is CASSLATGGQDTEAFF.

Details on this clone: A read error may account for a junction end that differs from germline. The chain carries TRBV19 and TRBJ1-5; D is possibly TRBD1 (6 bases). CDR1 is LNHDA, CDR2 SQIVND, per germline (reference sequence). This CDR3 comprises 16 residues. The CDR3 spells CARSIVGGASNQPQHF. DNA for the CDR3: TGTGCCCGTAGTATAGTAGGGGGGGCGAGCAATCAGCCCCAGCATTTT.

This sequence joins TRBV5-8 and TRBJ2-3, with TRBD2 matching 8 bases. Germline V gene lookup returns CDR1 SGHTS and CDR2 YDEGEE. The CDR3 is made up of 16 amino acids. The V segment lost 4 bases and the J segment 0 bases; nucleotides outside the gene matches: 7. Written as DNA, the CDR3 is TGTGCCAGCAGCCCCGAACTAGCGGTGAGCACAGATACGCAGTATTTT. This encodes CASSPELAVSTDTQYF.

Here the CDR3 DNA reads TGTGCCAGCAGCGTAGGCGAAGCCAAAAACATTCAGTACTTC. This encodes CASSVGEAKNIQYF. The chain carries TRBV9 and TRBJ2-4; the D is unclear. CDR1 is SGDLS, CDR2 YYNGEE, per germline. Trimming removed 0 bases at V and 0 bases at J, with 4 bases between. The CDR3 has 14 residues.

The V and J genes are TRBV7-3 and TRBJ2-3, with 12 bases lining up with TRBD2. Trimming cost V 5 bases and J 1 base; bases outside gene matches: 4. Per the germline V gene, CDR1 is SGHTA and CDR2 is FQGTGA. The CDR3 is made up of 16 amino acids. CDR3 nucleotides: TGTGCCAGCAGCCCGAGGACTAGCGGGGGCACAGATACGCAGTATTTT. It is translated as CASSPRTSGGTDTQYF.

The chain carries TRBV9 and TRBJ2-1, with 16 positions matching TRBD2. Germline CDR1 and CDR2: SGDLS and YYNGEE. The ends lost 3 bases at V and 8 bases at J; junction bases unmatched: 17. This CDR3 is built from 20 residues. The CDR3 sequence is CASSAPLRSGLAGGPYEQFF. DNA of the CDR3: TGTGCCAGCAGCGCACCGCTGAGATCGGGACTAGCGGGAGGGCCGTATGAGCAGTTCTTC.

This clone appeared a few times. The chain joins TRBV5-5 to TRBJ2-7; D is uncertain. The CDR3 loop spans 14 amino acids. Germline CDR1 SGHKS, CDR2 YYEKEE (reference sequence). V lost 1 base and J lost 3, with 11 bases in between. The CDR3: CASSLIQTSYEQYF. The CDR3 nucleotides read TGTGCCAGCAGCTTGATACAGACCAGCTACGAGCAGTACTTC. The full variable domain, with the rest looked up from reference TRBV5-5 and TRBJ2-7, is DAGVTQSPTHLIKTRGQQVTLRCSPISGHKSVSWYQQVLGQGPQFIFQYYEKEERGRGNFPDRFSARQFPNYSSELNVNALLLGDSALYLCASSLIQTSYEQYFGPGTRLTVT.

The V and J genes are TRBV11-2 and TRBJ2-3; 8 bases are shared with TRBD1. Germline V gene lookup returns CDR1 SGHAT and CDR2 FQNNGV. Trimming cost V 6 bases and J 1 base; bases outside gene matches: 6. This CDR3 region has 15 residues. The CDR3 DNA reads TGTGCCAGCAGATTACAGGGGGATGGCACAGATACGCAGTATTTT. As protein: CASRLQGDGTDTQYF. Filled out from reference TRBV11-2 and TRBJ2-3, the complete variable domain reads EAGVAQSPRYKIIEKRQSVAFWCNPISGHATLYWYQQILGQGPKLLIQFQNNGVVDDSQLPKDRFSAERLKGVDSTLKIQPAKLEDSAVYLCASRLQGDGTDTQYFGPGTRLTVL.

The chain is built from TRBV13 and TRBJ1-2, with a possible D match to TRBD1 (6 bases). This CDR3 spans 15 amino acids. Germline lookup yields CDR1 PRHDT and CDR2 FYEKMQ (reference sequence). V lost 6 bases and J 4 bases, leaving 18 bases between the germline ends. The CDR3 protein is CASSSTVPGVYGYTF. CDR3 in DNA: TGTGCCAGCAGTTCAACGGTCCCAGGGGTCTATGGCTACACCTTC.